The T cell receptor (beta chain) under discussion was sequenced for a study of cytomegalovirus exposure and HLA in healthy donors. General observations from the study: For most subjects, TCR beta sequences were reported to predict HLA-A and HLA-B alleles with accuracy.

In its sample, this clone was seen a few times. Its specificity is unknown. Primers: 60 Vbeta forward and 13 Jbeta reverse. Here immunoSEQ multiplex PCR was the method, and the copy in TCRdb shows in-frame clones only, minus some. The sample shows 300,000 or so clones, 84% of them seen only once. The length of the CDR3 is 19 residues. V lost 4 bases and J lost 5; bases outside the gene matches: 13. Per germline, CDR1 MNHNS and CDR2 SASEGT. It was healthy bone marrow donors who served as donors. This chain joins TRBV6-1 and TRBJ2-3, with 15 bases fitting TRBD2. The TCR originated in a woman aged 40 to 49 in good health and CMV-seropositive. Sample: PBMCs. The CDR3 nucleotides are TGTGCCAGCAGTGGGGGACAGGGTGGACTAGCGGGAGGGCTAGATACGCAGTATTTT. Its protein is CASSGGQGGLAGGLDTQYF.